The present TCR beta chain was sequenced within a study of neurological immune-mediated disorders. This clonotype showed up many times. Trimming took 9 bases from V and 0 from J; bases not matched to a gene: 5. CDR3 size: 13 residues. Germline CDR1 reads ENHRY; CDR2 reads SYGVKD. TCRdb recomputed calls from the 5' RACE reads with MiXCR, one row per CDR3 protein. The data show about 41,000 distinct CDR3 sequences, with about 13% seen just once and 1.3% held by the top ten. The receptor's source is a female donor in good health. The gene calls are TRBV10-3 and TRBJ2-7; 7 nucleotides line up with TRBD2. Source material: PBMCs. In nucleotides, the CDR3 is TGTGCCATGCAGGCTAGCGGCTCCTACGAGCAGTACTTC. This encodes CAMQASGSYEQYF.